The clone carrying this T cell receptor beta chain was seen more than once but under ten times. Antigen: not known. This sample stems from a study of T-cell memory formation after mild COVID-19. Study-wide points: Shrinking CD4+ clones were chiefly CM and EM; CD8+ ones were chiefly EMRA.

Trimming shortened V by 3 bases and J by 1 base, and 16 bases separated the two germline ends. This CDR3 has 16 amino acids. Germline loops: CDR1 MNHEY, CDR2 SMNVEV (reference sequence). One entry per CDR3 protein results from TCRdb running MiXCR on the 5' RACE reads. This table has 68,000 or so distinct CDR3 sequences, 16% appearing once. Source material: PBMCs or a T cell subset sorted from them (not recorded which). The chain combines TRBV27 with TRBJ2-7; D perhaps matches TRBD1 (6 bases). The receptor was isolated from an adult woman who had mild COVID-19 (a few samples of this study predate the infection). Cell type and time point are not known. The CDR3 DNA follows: TGTGCCAGCAGTTTCGCCTCCGGGACACCTTCCTACGAGCAGTACTTC. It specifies CASSFASGTPSYEQYF.